These 2 T cell receptor beta chains were all obtained from the same sample, sequenced in a study of blood T cell repertoires in COVID-19 (dated by TCRdb to the early 2020s). Library generation was performed with the immunoSEQ multiplex PCR assay. TCRdb mirrors the immuneACCESS table, restricted to in-frame sequences. Some clones are absent from its copies; in checked studies, under half trace to an unresolved V gene, and the reason for the others is unknown. The sample yields around 150,000 clones; over 85% were counted once. Together, the top ten hold around 2% of the sample. The source material was peripheral blood. These receptors were obtained from an older woman with COVID-19, enrolled during active disease.

The gene calls are TRBV6-2 or TRBV6-3 and TRBJ2-7; TRBD1 is a possible D gene (5 bases). This CDR3 contains 13 residues. Between the trimmed V and J ends, which lost 4 bases and 6 bases, there was a span of 13 bases. CDR1 is MNHEY, CDR2 SVGEGT, per germline. The CDR3 sequence: CASSLPGKAEQYF. CDR3 DNA: TGTGCCAGCAGTTTACCAGGGAAGGCCGAGCAGTACTTC.

The V and J genes are TRBV4-3 and TRBJ1-2; 7 bases fit TRBD1. There are 15 residues in the CDR3. J lost 8 bases, V lost 0 bases, and 9 bases had no gene match. Per germline, CDR1 LGHNA and CDR2 YSLEER. CDR3 in DNA: TGCGCCAGCAGCCAAGATAGCCAGGGGGTAGGCGGCTACACCTTC. Residues: CASSQDSQGVGGYTF.